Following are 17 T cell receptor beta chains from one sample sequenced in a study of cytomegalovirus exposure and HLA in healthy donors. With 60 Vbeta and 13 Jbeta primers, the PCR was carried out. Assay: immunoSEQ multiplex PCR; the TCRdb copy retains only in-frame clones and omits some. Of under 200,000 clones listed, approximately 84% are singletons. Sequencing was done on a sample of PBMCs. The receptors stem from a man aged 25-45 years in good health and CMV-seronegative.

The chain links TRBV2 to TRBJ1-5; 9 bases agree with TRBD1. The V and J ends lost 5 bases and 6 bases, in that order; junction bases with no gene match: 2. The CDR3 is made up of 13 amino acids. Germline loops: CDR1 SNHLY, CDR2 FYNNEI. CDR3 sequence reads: CASSTDRGQPQHF. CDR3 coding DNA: TGTGCCAGCAGTACGGACAGGGGTCAGCCCCAGCATTTT.

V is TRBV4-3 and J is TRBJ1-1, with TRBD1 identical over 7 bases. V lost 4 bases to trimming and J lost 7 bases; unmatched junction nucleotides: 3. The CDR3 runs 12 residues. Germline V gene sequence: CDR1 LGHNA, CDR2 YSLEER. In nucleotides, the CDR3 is TGCGCCAGCAGCCGGACAGGACTTGAAGCTTTCTTT. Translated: CASSRTGLEAFF.

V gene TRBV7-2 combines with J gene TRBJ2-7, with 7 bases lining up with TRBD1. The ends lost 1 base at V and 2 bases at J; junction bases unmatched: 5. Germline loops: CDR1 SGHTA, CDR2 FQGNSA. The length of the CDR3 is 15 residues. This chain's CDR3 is CASSLVGTEAYEQYF. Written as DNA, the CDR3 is TGTGCCAGCAGCTTAGTTGGGACAGAAGCCTACGAGCAGTACTTC. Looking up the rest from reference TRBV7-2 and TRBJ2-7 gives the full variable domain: GAGVSQSPSNKVTEKGKDVELRCDPISGHTALYWYRQSLGQGLEFLIYFQGNSAPDKSGLPSDRFSAERTGGSVSTLTIQRTQQEDSAVYLCASSLVGTEAYEQYFGPGTRLTVT.

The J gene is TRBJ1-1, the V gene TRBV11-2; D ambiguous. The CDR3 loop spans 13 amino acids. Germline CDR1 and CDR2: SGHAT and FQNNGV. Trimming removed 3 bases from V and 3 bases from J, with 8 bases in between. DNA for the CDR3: TGTGCCAGCAGCTTCTCCCGGGACACTGAAGCTTTCTTT. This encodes CASSFSRDTEAFF.

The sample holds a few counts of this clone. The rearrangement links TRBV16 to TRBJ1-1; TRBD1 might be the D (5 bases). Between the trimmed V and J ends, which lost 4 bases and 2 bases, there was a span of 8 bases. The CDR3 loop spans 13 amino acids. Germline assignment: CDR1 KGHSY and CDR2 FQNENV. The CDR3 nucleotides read TGTGCCAGCAGCCTACAGGAAAACACTGAAGCTTTCTTT. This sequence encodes CASSLQENTEAFF.

The DNA of the CDR3 is TGTGCCAGCAGCCTAAGCATGGGGGGGCAAAACACTGAAGCTTTCTTT. This codes for CASSLSMGGQNTEAFF. This chain uses TRBV13 with TRBJ1-1; D perhaps matches TRBD1 (6 bases). Trimming left V 5 bases short and J 2 bases short, with 18 bases between. The CDR3 spans 16 residues. Germline V gene sequence: CDR1 PRHDT, CDR2 FYEKMQ (reference sequence).

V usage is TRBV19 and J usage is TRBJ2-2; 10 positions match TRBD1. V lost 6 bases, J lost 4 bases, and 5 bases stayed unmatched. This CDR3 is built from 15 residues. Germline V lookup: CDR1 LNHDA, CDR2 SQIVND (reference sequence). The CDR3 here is CASSRTGGATGELFF. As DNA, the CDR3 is TGTGCCAGTAGCCGGACAGGGGGGGCCACCGGGGAGCTGTTTTTT.

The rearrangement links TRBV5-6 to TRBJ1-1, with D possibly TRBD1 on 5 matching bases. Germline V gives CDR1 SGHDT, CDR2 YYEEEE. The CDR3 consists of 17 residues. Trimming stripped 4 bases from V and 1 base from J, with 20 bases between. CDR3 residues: CASSAPSGHRWNTEAFF. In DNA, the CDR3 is TGTGCCAGCAGCGCACCTTCTGGACACCGGTGGAACACTGAAGCTTTCTTT. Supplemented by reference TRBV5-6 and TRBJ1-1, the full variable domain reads DAGVTQSPTHLIKTRGQQVTLRCSPKSGHDTVSWYQQALGQGPQFIFQYYEEEERQRGNFPDRFSGHQFPNYSSELNVNALLLGDSALYLCASSAPSGHRWNTEAFFGQGTRLTVV.

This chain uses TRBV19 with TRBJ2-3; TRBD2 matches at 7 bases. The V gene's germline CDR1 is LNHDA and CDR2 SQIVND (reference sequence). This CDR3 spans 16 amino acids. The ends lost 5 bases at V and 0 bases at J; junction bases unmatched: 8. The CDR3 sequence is CASSDVGRPSTDTQYF. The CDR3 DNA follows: TGTGCCAGTAGTGACGTCGGGAGGCCTAGCACAGATACGCAGTATTTT.

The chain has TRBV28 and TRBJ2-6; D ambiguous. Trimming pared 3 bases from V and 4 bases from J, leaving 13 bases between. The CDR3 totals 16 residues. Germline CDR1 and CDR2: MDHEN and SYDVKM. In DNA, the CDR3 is TGTGCCAGCAGTTTTGAGGCCCTAAGCGGGGCCAACGTCCTGACTTTC. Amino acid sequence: CASSFEALSGANVLTF.

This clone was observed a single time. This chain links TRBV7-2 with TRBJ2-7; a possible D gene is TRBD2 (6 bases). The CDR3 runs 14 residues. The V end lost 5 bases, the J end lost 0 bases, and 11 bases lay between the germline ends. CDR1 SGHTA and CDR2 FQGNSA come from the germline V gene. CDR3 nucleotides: TGTGCCAGCAGCGGGGGAGGTACCTCCTACGAGCAGTACTTC. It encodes CASSGGGTSYEQYF. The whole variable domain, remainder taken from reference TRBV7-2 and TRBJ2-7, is GAGVSQSPSNKVTEKGKDVELRCDPISGHTALYWYRQSLGQGLEFLIYFQGNSAPDKSGLPSDRFSAERTGGSVSTLTIQRTQQEDSAVYLCASSGGGTSYEQYFGPGTRLTVT.

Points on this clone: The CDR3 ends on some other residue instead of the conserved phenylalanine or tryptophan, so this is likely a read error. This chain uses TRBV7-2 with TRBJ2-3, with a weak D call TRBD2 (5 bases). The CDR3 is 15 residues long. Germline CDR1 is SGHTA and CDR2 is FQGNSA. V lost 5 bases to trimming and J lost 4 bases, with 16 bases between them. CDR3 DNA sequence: TGTGCCAGCAGCCGCGGCGGGTATGCGGCAGATACGCAGTATCTT. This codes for CASSRGGYAADTQYL.

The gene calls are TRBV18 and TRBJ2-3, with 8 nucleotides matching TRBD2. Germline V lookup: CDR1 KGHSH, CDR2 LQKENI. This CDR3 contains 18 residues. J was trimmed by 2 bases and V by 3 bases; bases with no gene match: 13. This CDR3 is CASSPLWGSGEITDTQYF. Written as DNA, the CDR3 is TGTGCCAGCTCACCTCTCTGGGGTAGCGGGGAGATCACAGATACGCAGTATTTT.

CDR3 region: CASSQVRQGHFADTEAFF. In nucleotides, the CDR3 is TGCGCCAGCAGCCAAGTGAGGCAGGGCCATTTTGCGGACACTGAAGCTTTCTTT. The chain couples TRBV4-3 to TRBJ1-1; possible D gene TRBD1, 5 bases. The V end lost 1 base, the J end lost 3 bases, and 21 bases lay between the germline ends. CDR3 length: 18 amino acids. The germline V gene encodes CDR1 LGHNA and CDR2 YSLEER.

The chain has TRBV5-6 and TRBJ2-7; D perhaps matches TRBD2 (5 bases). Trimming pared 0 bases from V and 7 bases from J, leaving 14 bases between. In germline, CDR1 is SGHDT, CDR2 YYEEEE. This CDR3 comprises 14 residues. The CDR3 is CASSLVGLRAEQYF. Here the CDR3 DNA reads TGTGCCAGCAGCTTGGTCGGTCTGCGGGCAGAGCAGTACTTC.

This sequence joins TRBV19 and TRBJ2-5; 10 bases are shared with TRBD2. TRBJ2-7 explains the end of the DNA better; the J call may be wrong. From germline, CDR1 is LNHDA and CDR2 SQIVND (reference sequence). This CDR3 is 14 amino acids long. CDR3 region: CASSVLAGVYEQYF. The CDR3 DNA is TGTGCCAGTAGTGTCCTAGCGGGGGTTTACGAGCAGTACTTC.

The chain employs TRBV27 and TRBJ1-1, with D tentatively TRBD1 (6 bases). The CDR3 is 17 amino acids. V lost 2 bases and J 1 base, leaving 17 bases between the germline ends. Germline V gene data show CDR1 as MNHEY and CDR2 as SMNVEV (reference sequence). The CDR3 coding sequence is TGTGCCAGCAGTTTACGGTCTATGGACAGAGGGAACACTGAAGCTTTCTTT. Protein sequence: CASSLRSMDRGNTEAFF.